The next 14 T cell receptor beta chains were all read from a single sample in a study of T cell responses to AZD1222 COVID-19 vaccine. Libraries were prepared by immunoSEQ multiplex PCR; TCRdb keeps only in-frame clonotypes and omits some of them. The data contain 100,000 to 150,000 clones, 70% to 90% of them singletons. Source: peripheral blood, taken on day 0 of AZD1222 vaccination. These receptors were collected from an adult in good health.

The V gene is TRBV7-9, the J gene TRBJ1-2; D is possibly TRBD1 (5 bases). The germline CDR1 and CDR2 sequences are SEHNR and FQNEAQ (reference sequence). V lost 5 bases and J lost 6, with 13 bases in between. CDR3 size: 13 residues. CDR3 protein: CASSQVGGDGYTF. The CDR3 DNA is TGTGCCAGCAGCCAGGTGGGAGGGGATGGCTACACCTTC.

V usage is TRBV5-1 and J usage is TRBJ1-1, with no clear D. The length of the CDR3 is 15 residues. Trimming removed 0 bases from V and 5 bases from J, with 14 bases in between. Germline V gene lookup returns CDR1 SGHRS and CDR2 YFSETQ. The CDR3 protein is CASSLDRGRETEAFF. For the CDR3, the DNA is TGCGCCAGCAGCTTGGACAGAGGACGGGAAACTGAAGCTTTCTTT.

The chain joins TRBV5-4 to TRBJ1-3; no definite D call. This CDR3 is 14 amino acids long. Trimming shortened V by 0 bases and J by 0 bases, and 4 bases separated the two germline ends. Germline-derived CDR1 and CDR2 are SGHNT and YYREEE (reference sequence). DNA of the CDR3: TGTGCCAGCAGCTTGGTCGGCTCTGGAAACACCATATATTTT. Its protein is CASSLVGSGNTIYF.

Ten or more counts support this clone. This chain connects TRBV7-9 to TRBJ2-5; 11 nucleotides line up with TRBD1. CDR3 size: 15 residues. J gave up 4 bases and V 2 bases, and 3 bases lay outside the gene matches. CDR1 is SEHNR, CDR2 FQNEAQ, per germline (reference sequence). In nucleotides, the CDR3 is TGTGCCAGCAGCTTAACCGGGACAGGGGGAGAGACCCAGTACTTC. Translating gives CASSLTGTGGETQYF.

This clone appeared once. The chain carries TRBV29-1 and TRBJ2-6, with a weak D call TRBD1 (6 bases). V lost 6 bases to trimming and J lost 0 bases, with 15 bases between them. The CDR3 consists of 16 residues. Germline V CDR1 and CDR2: SQVTM, ANQGSEA. CDR3 in DNA: TGCAGCGTGGAACGGGACATCGACTCTGGGGCCAACGTCCTGACTTTC. Residues: CSVERDIDSGANVLTF. Based on the CDR3 plus reference TRBV29-1 and TRBJ2-6, the full variable domain is SAVISQKPSRDICQRGTSLTIQCQVDSQVTMMFWYRQQPGQSLTLIATANQGSEATYESGFVIDKFPISRPNLTFSTLTVSNMSPEDSSIYLCSVERDIDSGANVLTFGAGSRLTVL.

Comment on this clone: The same CDR3 arises from other DNA sequences in this sample as well. The chain recombines TRBV29-1 with TRBJ1-2; D might be TRBD1 (5 bases). The CDR3 is 12 residues long. Per germline, CDR1 SQVTM and CDR2 ANQGSEA. Trimming removed 2 bases from V and 2 bases from J, with 6 bases in between. CDR3 in DNA: TGCAGCGTTGAAAGGGGCAACTATGGCTACACCTTC. It is translated as CSVERGNYGYTF.

The J gene is TRBJ1-6, the V gene TRBV10-3; TRBD1 matches at 8 bases. CDR3 length: 14 amino acids. Trimming at V came to 2 bases and at J to 6 bases, leaving 0 bases not matched to a gene. Germline V gene sequence: CDR1 ENHRY, CDR2 SYGVKD. The CDR3 here is CAISEQGANSPLHF. As DNA, the CDR3 is TGTGCCATCAGTGAGCAGGGGGCTAATTCACCCCTCCACTTT.

The gene calls are TRBV11-2 and TRBJ2-3; no firm D call. This CDR3 contains 14 residues. V lost 7 bases, J lost 3 bases, and 14 bases lay in between. Germline V gene sequence: CDR1 SGHAT, CDR2 FQNNGV. CDR3 amino acids: CASTSSRVTDTQYF. In DNA form, the CDR3 reads TGTGCCAGCACCAGTTCTCGGGTGACAGATACGCAGTATTTT.

The chain carries TRBV4-3 and TRBJ2-7; 9 bases agree with TRBD1. The length of the CDR3 is 14 residues. The junction had 2 bases not matched to a gene; V was cut back by 1 base and J by 4 bases. Germline CDR1 reads LGHNA; CDR2 reads YSLEER. The CDR3 is CASSQGGQGYEQYF. CDR3 nucleotides: TGCGCCAGCAGCCAAGGGGGACAGGGTTACGAGCAGTACTTC.

The chain links TRBV4-3 to TRBJ2-7; D is ambiguous. The CDR3 is 15 amino acids. Germline lookup yields CDR1 LGHNA and CDR2 YSLEER. The germline V and J ends were trimmed by 3 bases and 5 bases, with 17 bases remaining between them. The CDR3 sequence is CASSHGLQPLNEQYF. CDR3 DNA sequence: TGCGCCAGCAGCCATGGCCTGCAACCCCTAAACGAGCAGTACTTC.

V usage is TRBV6-5 and J usage is TRBJ2-7; 8 nucleotides line up with TRBD1. The CDR3 covers 16 residues. Trimming removed 2 bases from V and 2 bases from J; junction bases left unmatched: 8. Germline V CDR1 and CDR2: MNHEY, SVGAGI. As DNA, the CDR3 is TGTGCCAGCAGTTACCCACAGGGGGACTCCCCCTACGAGCAGTACTTC. Translation gives CASSYPQGDSPYEQYF.

The chain recombines TRBV21-1 with TRBJ1-1; the D call TRBD1 from the table was never checked on the DNA. TRBV21-1 is a pseudogene segment. The CDR3 spans 15 residues. This chain's CDR3 is CASSKAAGASTEAFF. As DNA, the CDR3 is TGTGCCAGCAGCAAAGCTGCAGGGGCGAGCACTGAAGCTTTCTTT.

The V gene is TRBV6-5, the J gene TRBJ1-2; D is undetermined. Trimming shortened V by 5 bases and J by 4 bases, and 14 bases separated the two germline ends. This CDR3 spans 14 amino acids. Germline CDR1 is MNHEY and CDR2 is SVGAGI. The CDR3 DNA reads as TGTGCCAGCAGTAAGTACGGCCGGAGCTATGGCTACACCTTC. It translates to CASSKYGRSYGYTF.

This sequence joins TRBV6-4 and TRBJ2-2; D remains ambiguous. CDR3 length equals 13 residues. V was shortened by 1 base and J by 6 bases, with 6 bases between the two germline ends. CDR1 and CDR2 (germline): MRHNA, SNTAGT. CDR3 coding DNA: TGTGCCAGCAGTGACTGGGCGGCCGGGGAGCTGTTTTTT. This codes for CASSDWAAGELFF.